Listed below are T cell receptor beta chains from one sample, sequenced in a study of blood T cells in healthy people across ages. TCRdb re-derived calls from the 5' RACE reads in MiXCR, one entry per CDR3 protein. The table has 600,000 or so distinct CDR3 sequences, around half seen once. The specimen sequenced was blood. These receptor sequences come from an elderly man in good health. The conserved cysteine and the conserved F or W are not part of the CDR3 here.

V	J	CDR3
TRBV7-2	TRBJ1-6	ASSQGTANNSPLH
TRBV6-5	TRBJ2-3	ASSPGGATGTDTQY
TRBV6-2/TRBV6-3	TRBJ2-1	ASSLLAGGTNEQF
TRBV6-5	TRBJ1-1	ASSYSYRGNTEAF
TRBV30	TRBJ1-2	ASTSGTGLSGYT
TRBV12-3/TRBV12-4	TRBJ1-2	ASSPDRGVTGYT
TRBV2	TRBJ1-5	ASKGDVQPQH
TRBV6-5	TRBJ2-1	ASTTAGDEQF
TRBV6-5	TRBJ2-7	ASSSRSSGSSYEQY
TRBV7-2	TRBJ1-1	ASSPLTGENTEAF
TRBV7-3	TRBJ2-1	ASSLLAGVGEQF
TRBV7-3	TRBJ2-3	ASSPQAGRGTDTQY
TRBV20-1	TRBJ2-2	SARDRVAGELF
TRBV7-2	TRBJ2-1	ASSLAGADVYEQF
TRBV4-2	TRBJ2-1	ASSQEIRASYEQF
TRBV7-9	TRBJ2-3	ASSYLAGDTQY
TRBV3-1	TRBJ2-7	ASSQVQGVYEQY
TRBV4-3	TRBJ2-1	ASSQKTSGSYNEQF
TRBV4-1	TRBJ2-5	ASSQDTAAAGEETQY
TRBV7-9	TRBJ2-7	ASSFIQGLDEQY
TRBV29-1	TRBJ1-5	SVRQGLNQPQH
TRBV6-5	TRBJ2-1	ASSYAFGEQF
TRBV20-1	TRBJ1-2	SAQEYYGYT
TRBV7-2	TRBJ2-1	ASSLVKRGDEQF
TRBV7-2	TRBJ2-2	ASSPPGRQGTGELF
TRBV6-2/TRBV6-3	TRBJ2-6	ASRWHLGLPGANVLT
TRBV6-5	TRBJ2-5	ASSKKETQY
TRBV20-1	TRBJ1-2	YSKGAPTGESGNYGYT
TRBV27	TRBJ2-5	ASSSSDSPQETQY
TRBV27	TRBJ1-2	ASSPRTGIATGYT
TRBV2	.	ASSVNSNQETQY
TRBV24-1	TRBJ2-1	APHLLGPNNGNEQF
TRBV6-5	TRBJ1-2	ASRSLQGGFGYGYT
TRBV7-3	TRBJ2-5	ASSLTPDPQETQY
TRBV28	TRBJ2-1	ASRGGREGLDEQF
TRBV9	TRBJ2-3	ASSVEGQGWEY
TRBV12-3/TRBV12-4	TRBJ1-1	ASKRQGVTVAF
TRBV5-1	TRBJ2-7	ASSFAGGPYEQY
TRBV12-3/TRBV12-4	TRBJ2-1	ASSSSDGRYNEQF
TRBV18	TRBJ2-5	ASSPPTGRETQY
TRBV28	TRBJ2-7	ASRPRTYGEQY
TRBV7-2	TRBJ2-5	ASSLGPRQETQY
TRBV30	.	AWRGNGTVGTQY
TRBV29-1	TRBJ1-2	SVEDPRLPGQTNYGYT
TRBV5-1	TRBJ2-7	ASSLDGARDRY
TRBV25-1	TRBJ1-2	ASSESGTGAYGYT
TRBV9	.	ASSAAGGSYNEQY
TRBV5-6	TRBJ1-2	ASKTSGGYT
TRBV6-5	TRBJ2-6	ASSYGTLIGSGANVLT
TRBV29-1	TRBJ1-2	SAKVGGYT
TRBV6-2/TRBV6-3	TRBJ2-2	ATQELSVGELF
TRBV5-1	TRBJ2-1	ASRRALGNEQF
TRBV27	TRBJ2-3	ASGPDGADTQY